Listed here is a single TCR beta chain. Antigen unknown. The data were taken from a study of early stage breast cancer tumors. Study summary: Most invasive tumors, twelve of 16, were ER+/PR+/HER2-. The ER+/PR+/HER2- tumors included seven or eight ductal and four lobular carcinomas.

Findings and caveats of the study: Compared with adjacent normal breast, tumors showed roughly 2.5-fold denser, more clonal T cells.

The CDR3 length is 15 residues. CDR1 LNHDA and CDR2 SQIVND come from the germline V gene (reference sequence). The ends lost 3 bases at V and 1 base at J; junction bases unmatched: 3. Each sample had two DNA replicates, 0.5 ug blood or roughly 1.6 ug tissue. Data came from immunoSEQ multiplex PCR; TCRdb stores just in-frame clones and leaves some out. In the table there are over 45,000 clones, roughly 80% of which are singletons. Sequenced input: blood. The chain has TRBV19 and TRBJ2-7, with TRBD2 matching over 10 bases. The source is a person in their fifties with breast cancer. The CDR3 DNA reads as TGTGCCAGTAGTATCGCTAGCGGGAGATCCTACGAGCAGTACTTC. As protein: CASSIASGRSYEQYF.